Below, 26 T cell receptor beta chains from the same sample are listed, as sequenced in a study of blood T cell repertoires in COVID-19. Libraries were prepared by immunoSEQ multiplex PCR; TCRdb keeps only in-frame clonotypes and omits some of them. Of roughly 100,000 clones listed, 85% were seen once; the top ten hold around 4.5%. Sequencing was done on a sample of peripheral blood. All receptors come from a man in his fifties or sixties with acute or convalescent COVID-19.

The CDR3 region is CASSPGQLNQPQHF. The CDR3 region has the DNA TGCGCCAGCAGCCCGGGACAGCTGAATCAGCCCCAGCATTTT. This chain connects TRBV10-2 to TRBJ1-5; TRBD1 aligns across 7 bases. Germline CDR1 and CDR2: WSHSY and SAAADI. The CDR3 extends over 14 amino acids. V lost 6 bases and J lost 4; bases outside the gene matches: 6.

The V call is TRBV4-2, the J call TRBJ2-2; possible D gene TRBD2, 5 bases. The CDR3 runs 15 residues. V gave up 2 bases and J gave up 10 bases, with 17 bases separating them. Germline values: CDR1 LGHNA, CDR2 YNFKEQ. The DNA for the CDR3 is TGTGCCAGCAGCCAATCTCAGGTGGACTTCGCGGAGCTGTTTTTT. Residues: CASSQSQVDFAELFF.

V and J are TRBV7-9 and TRBJ2-3, with a possible D match to TRBD2 (5 bases). This CDR3 contains 14 residues. Germline V gene data show CDR1 as SEHNR and CDR2 as FQNEAQ (reference sequence). With 10 bases removed from V and 2 bases from J, the gap between germline ends came to 16 bases. CDR3 residues: CATVLWRTTDTQYF. The DNA for the CDR3 is TGTGCCACCGTATTATGGAGGACCACAGATACGCAGTATTTT.

This chain links TRBV7-3 with TRBJ2-2; D ambiguous. Looked up from germline, CDR1 is SGHTA and CDR2 is FQGTGA. This CDR3 is 15 amino acids long. V shed 5 bases and J shed 0 bases, with 10 bases lying between them. In DNA, the CDR3 is TGTGCCAGCAGCCAAAGCCGTACGAACACCGGGGAGCTGTTTTTT. This translates into CASSQSRTNTGELFF.

In its sample, this clone was seen a few times. The V gene is TRBV10-3, the J gene TRBJ1-5, with D unclear. V was trimmed by 6 bases and J by 5 bases, leaving 8 bases between them. The CDR3 sequence is 12 residues long. The germline CDR1 and CDR2 sequences are ENHRY and SYGVKD. CDR3 DNA: TGTGCCATCAGCGCAGGTGATCAGCCCCAGCATTTT. It encodes CAISAGDQPQHF.

The chain is built from TRBV9 and TRBJ2-1; 7 bases are shared with TRBD1. V shed 4 bases, J shed 4 bases, and the junction held 8 bases outside the gene matches. The CDR3 contains 15 residues. The germline gives CDR1 SGDLS, CDR2 YYNGEE. As DNA, the CDR3 is TGTGCCAGCAGCACAAGACAGGGAAGATACAATGAGCAGTTCTTC. It is translated as CASSTRQGRYNEQFF.

The chain carries TRBV2 and TRBJ1-2; D remains unclear. Per the germline V gene, CDR1 is SNHLY and CDR2 is FYNNEI. CDR3 size: 14 residues. V was pared by 4 bases and J by 0 bases, with 9 bases between. The CDR3 sequence: CASSAAVTNYGYTF. CDR3 sequence (DNA): TGTGCCAGCAGTGCCGCAGTAACTAACTATGGCTACACCTTC.

The chain joins TRBV28 to TRBJ2-3, with 9 bases lining up with TRBD1. CDR3 length equals 18 residues. Germline V gives CDR1 MDHEN, CDR2 SYDVKM. J was trimmed by 4 bases and V by 4 bases; bases with no gene match: 15. CDR3 protein: CASSWDGTGNWGADTQYF. The CDR3 bases are TGTGCCAGCAGTTGGGACGGGACAGGGAATTGGGGGGCAGATACGCAGTATTTT.

V usage is TRBV25-1 and J usage is TRBJ2-1; D gene ambiguous. This CDR3 contains 14 residues. Germline CDR1 and CDR2: MGHDK and SYGVNS. The V gene lost 3 bases and the J gene lost 4 bases, with 10 bases spanning the gap. The CDR3 nucleotides read TGTGCCAGCAGTGAGCGCGGCCGGTACAATGAGCAGTTCTTC. Its protein is CASSERGRYNEQFF.

CDR3 sequence: CASLLTPGHSNTLDGYTF. In DNA, the CDR3 is TGTGCCAGCCTACTTACTCCGGGACACAGTAACACCCTAGACGGCTACACCTTC. The V and J genes are TRBV7-6 and TRBJ1-2; tentatively, D is TRBD1 (6 bases). This CDR3 has 18 amino acids. The germline V gene encodes CDR1 SGHVS and CDR2 FNYEAQ. The V end was cut by 8 bases, the J end by 8 bases, with 33 bases between. Combining the CDR3 with reference TRBV7-6 and TRBJ1-2 gives the whole variable domain GAGVSQSPRYKVTKRGQDVALRCDPISGHVSLYWYRQALGQGPEFLTYFNYEAQQDKSGLPNDRFSAERPEGSISTLTIQRTEQRDSAMYRCASLLTPGHSNTLDGYTFGSGTRLTVV.

This clone was observed a single time. V usage is TRBV5-1 and J usage is TRBJ2-7; the D is unclear. This CDR3 comprises 13 residues. The germline gives CDR1 SGHRS, CDR2 YFSETQ. V was cut by 0 bases and J by 6 bases, with 10 bases left in between. CDR3 nucleotides: TGCGCCAGCAGCTTGGCGGGTCGACTCGAGCAGTACTTC. It encodes CASSLAGRLEQYF.

V and J are TRBV5-6 and TRBJ2-5, with a weak D call TRBD1 (5 bases). Germline assignment: CDR1 SGHDT and CDR2 YYEEEE. The length of the CDR3 is 13 residues. The ends were cut back, 6 bases at V and 5 bases at J, with 14 bases in the middle. This CDR3 is CASTNQGTETQYF. DNA for the CDR3: TGTGCCAGCACCAATCAGGGTACTGAGACCCAGTACTTC.

The V call is TRBV19, the J call TRBJ2-6; a weak D match, TRBD1 (6 bases). The germline CDR1 and CDR2 sequences are LNHDA and SQIVND (reference sequence). Trimming took 5 bases from V and 0 from J, leaving 14 bases between them. The CDR3 covers 17 residues. The DNA of the CDR3 is TGTGCCAGTAGTGTATCCGGGACAAACTCTGGGGCCAACGTCCTGACTTTC. It yields the protein CASSVSGTNSGANVLTF.

The chain links TRBV4-1 to TRBJ2-1, with 13 bases aligning to TRBD2. Per the germline V gene, CDR1 is MGHRA and CDR2 is YSYEKL. Trimming at V came to 0 bases and at J to 4 bases, leaving 12 bases not matched to a gene. The CDR3 totals 20 residues. CDR3 nucleotides: TGCGCCAGCAGCCAAGAAGGTACTACTAGCGGGGGGGACCTATACAATGAGCAGTTCTTC. Translating gives CASSQEGTTSGGDLYNEQFF.

The CDR3 DNA follows: TGTGCCAGCAGCCCATTAGGGGGCGGCTCCTACAATGAGCAGTTCTTC. This encodes CASSPLGGGSYNEQFF. The rearrangement links TRBV5-5 to TRBJ2-1; TRBD1 agrees at 7 bases. CDR3 size: 16 residues. Trimming removed 4 bases from V and 0 bases from J; junction bases left unmatched: 7. The germline V gene has CDR1 SGHKS and CDR2 YYEKEE (reference sequence).

This clone was seen a single time. This chain's CDR3 is CASSIRTANTEAFF. The CDR3 nucleotides are TGTGCCAGCAGTATAAGGACAGCTAACACTGAAGCTTTCTTT. The J gene is TRBJ1-1, the V gene TRBV6-5; the D gene is possibly TRBD1 (6 bases). From germline, CDR1 is MNHEY and CDR2 SVGAGI. The length of the CDR3 is 14 residues. V lost 5 bases, J lost 2 bases, and 12 bases lay in between.

CDR3 protein: CASRALNNEQFF. In DNA, the CDR3 is TGTGCCAGCAGGGCATTGAACAATGAGCAGTTCTTC. The gene calls are TRBV2 and TRBJ2-1; D is undetermined. Germline CDR1 and CDR2: SNHLY and FYNNEI. This CDR3 region has 12 residues. Trimming removed 6 bases from V and 5 bases from J, with 8 bases in between.

This chain uses TRBV10-2 with TRBJ2-1, with 10 positions matching TRBD2. From germline, CDR1 is WSHSY and CDR2 SAAADI. After removal of 6 bases from V and 6 bases from J, the junction contained 8 bases not matched to a gene. This CDR3 region has 15 residues. The CDR3 bases are TGCGCCAGCAGAGCGGGAGGGCGGGGGGCCAATGAGCAGTTCTTC. Translation gives CASRAGGRGANEQFF.

The J gene is TRBJ2-7, the V gene TRBV19, with D possibly matching TRBD1 (6 bases). V was shortened by 6 bases and J by 2 bases, with 11 bases between the two germline ends. This CDR3 is 13 amino acids long. CDR1 LNHDA and CDR2 SQIVND come from the germline V gene (reference sequence). This CDR3 is CASSTGHTYEQYF. DNA for the CDR3: TGTGCCAGTAGCACGGGACACACCTACGAGCAGTACTTC. Full variable domain (missing parts from reference TRBV19 and TRBJ2-7): DGGITQSPKYLFRKEGQNVTLSCEQNLNHDAMYWYRQDPGQGLRLIYYSQIVNDFQKGDIAEGYSVSREKKESFPLTVTSAQKNPTAFYLCASSTGHTYEQYFGPGTRLTVT.

The chain links TRBV27 to TRBJ1-5; D unresolved. V dropped 0 bases and J dropped 0 bases, with 12 bases sitting between them. CDR1 MNHEY and CDR2 SMNVEV come from the germline V gene (reference sequence). The CDR3 is 17 amino acids. CDR3 sequence: CASSLSGRGYSNQPQHF. In DNA form, the CDR3 reads TGTGCCAGCAGTTTATCGGGCCGGGGTTATAGCAATCAGCCCCAGCATTTT.

CDR3 DNA sequence: TGTGCCAGCAGGTTACTAGCGGGAGGGGGTAGGGCGGAGACCCAGTACTTC. This encodes CASRLLAGGGRAETQYF. J is TRBJ2-5 and V is TRBV3-1 (or the pseudogene TRBV3-2); 13 nucleotides match TRBD2. Germline trimming cut 6 bases from V and 5 bases from J; bases unmatched to any gene: 12. Germline CDR1 and CDR2: LGHDT and YNNKEL (reference sequence). This CDR3 has 17 residues.

V is TRBV30 and J is TRBJ1-5, with TRBD1 identical over 7 bases. This CDR3 is built from 12 residues. J lost 6 bases, V lost 7 bases, and 6 bases had no gene match. Germline CDR1 GTSNPN, CDR2 SVGIG (reference sequence). DNA of the CDR3: TGTGCCTCCGGGACAGAGGGTCAGCCCCAGCATTTT. It codes for CASGTEGQPQHF.

The chain recombines TRBV4-1 with TRBJ2-7; TRBD2 agrees at 7 bases. The germline V gene has CDR1 MGHRA and CDR2 YSYEKL. With V trimmed by 0 bases and J by 7 bases, 12 bases remained unmatched. The CDR3 consists of 16 residues. This chain's CDR3 is CASSQDVRLAVGEQYF. Written as DNA, the CDR3 is TGCGCCAGCAGCCAAGATGTAAGACTAGCTGTGGGTGAGCAGTACTTC.

On this clone itself: Other DNA sequences in this specimen translate into the identical CDR3. The J gene is TRBJ1-1, the V gene TRBV5-4; D ambiguous. The CDR3 runs to 12 residues. V gave up 2 bases and J gave up 5 bases, with 7 bases separating them. CDR1 is SGHNT, CDR2 YYREEE, per germline (reference sequence). CDR3 sequence: CASSFGGTEAFF. DNA of the CDR3: TGTGCCAGCAGCTTCGGAGGAACTGAAGCTTTCTTT.

This rearrangement joins TRBV13 to TRBJ1-6; 9 nucleotides agree with TRBD1. The CDR3 runs 16 residues. With 5 bases clipped from V and 7 bases from J, the junction kept 9 bases outside the gene matches. CDR1 is PRHDT and CDR2 is FYEKMQ in the germline V gene (reference sequence). In DNA, the CDR3 is TGTGCCAGCAGCCCAACCGGGACAGGGAAGAATTCACCCCTCCACTTT. Its translation: CASSPTGTGKNSPLHF.

The chain links TRBV19 to TRBJ1-1; no clear D gene. V lost 6 bases, J lost 6 bases, and 11 bases lay in between. Germline CDR1 reads LNHDA; CDR2 reads SQIVND (reference sequence). The CDR3 loop spans 12 amino acids. The CDR3 region is CASSNGLSEAFF. The CDR3 bases are TGTGCCAGTAGCAATGGGCTCTCTGAAGCTTTCTTT.